The 17 T cell receptor beta chains reported below all come from one sample, sequenced in a study of cytomegalovirus exposure and HLA in healthy donors. 60 Vbeta and 13 Jbeta primers were used in PCR. The table came from immunoSEQ multiplex PCR; TCRdb's copy has only in-frame clones and leaves some out. Among 150,000 to 250,000 clones listed, 79% were seen once. Sequenced input: PBMCs. These receptors originate from a woman between 25 and 40 years old in good health and CMV-seropositive.

The V and J genes are TRBV5-1 and TRBJ1-2; 7 bases are a match to TRBD1. Germline-derived CDR1 and CDR2 are SGHRS and YFSETQ. This CDR3 spans 19 amino acids. The trim removed 6 bases at V and 8 bases at J, leaving 28 bases unmatched. CDR3 in DNA: TGCGCCAGCACCTCCCAAAGGGACAGATCCACCGCCCTTATGAGGGGCTACACCTTC. Translation gives CASTSQRDRSTALMRGYTF.

This clone was picked up one time. The chain joins TRBV10-3 to TRBJ2-3, with 9 nucleotides matching TRBD1. V lost 11 bases and J lost 1; bases outside the gene matches: 4. Germline assignment: CDR1 ENHRY and CDR2 SYGVKD. The CDR3 has 13 residues. The CDR3, as DNA: TGTGCCCTCCGGGACAGGGGCACAGATACGCAGTATTTT. Translating gives CALRDRGTDTQYF.

This sequence joins TRBV9 and TRBJ2-7; weak D call: TRBD2 (6 bases). V gave up 3 bases and J gave up 2 bases, with 12 bases separating them. CDR1 SGDLS and CDR2 YYNGEE come from the germline V gene. This CDR3 spans 14 amino acids. This CDR3 is CASSAGDSPYEQYF. The CDR3 nucleotides read TGTGCCAGCAGCGCGGGGGACTCCCCCTACGAGCAGTACTTC.

This clone was observed a handful of times. The chain combines TRBV5-4 with TRBJ2-7, with TRBD1 identical over 7 bases. V gave up 3 bases and J gave up 0 bases; unmatched junction bases: 3. The CDR3 is 14 residues long. Germline V gives CDR1 SGHNT, CDR2 YYREEE (reference sequence). The CDR3 DNA reads TGTGCCAGCAGCTCCAGGGGGAGCTCCTACGAGCAGTACTTC. Protein: CASSSRGSSYEQYF.

This clone was observed a handful of times. The gene calls are TRBV27 and TRBJ2-7; D possibly corresponds to TRBD2 (6 bases). Trimming pared 10 bases from V and 3 bases from J, leaving 13 bases between. The CDR3 spans 12 residues. The germline CDR1 and CDR2 sequences are MNHEY and SMNVEV (reference sequence). CDR3 sequence reads: CAIRTGGYEQYF. CDR3 nucleotides: TGTGCCATTAGAACCGGGGGCTACGAGCAGTACTTC.

V gene TRBV7-2 combines with J gene TRBJ2-1; 13 bases agree with TRBD2. Germline trimming cut 3 bases from V and 13 bases from J; bases unmatched to any gene: 6. This CDR3 is 14 amino acids long. CDR1 is SGHTA and CDR2 is FQGNSA in the germline V gene. DNA for the CDR3: TGTGCCAGCAGCTTTAGGACTAGCGGGGGTTTCCAGTTCTTC. This gives the protein CASSFRTSGGFQFF.

V usage is TRBV4-3 and J usage is TRBJ1-2; D is uncertain. Germline V gene data show CDR1 as LGHNA and CDR2 as YSLEER. The CDR3 extends over 18 amino acids. Trimming left V 0 bases short and J 4 bases short, with 21 bases between. CDR3 in DNA: TGCGCCAGCAGCCAAGATCGGGTTTCGGGAAAACATGGCTATGGCTACACCTTC. Translating it yields CASSQDRVSGKHGYGYTF.

The chain links TRBV19 to TRBJ1-2; no definite D call. Trimming took off 1 base at V and 2 bases at J, with 5 bases between the two ends. This CDR3 is built from 13 residues. Germline lookup yields CDR1 LNHDA and CDR2 SQIVND (reference sequence). CDR3 region: CASSIARNYGYTF. In DNA form, the CDR3 reads TGTGCCAGTAGTATAGCGCGGAACTATGGCTACACCTTC.

V usage is TRBV5-1 and J usage is TRBJ2-1; maybe TRBD2 (5 bases). The CDR3 contains 14 residues. The germline V gene has CDR1 SGHRS and CDR2 YFSETQ. V was clipped by 0 bases and J by 4 bases, with 8 bases between them. CDR3 protein: CASSLDTGYNEQFF. The DNA for the CDR3 is TGCGCCAGCAGCTTGGATACGGGGTACAATGAGCAGTTCTTC.

This chain links TRBV15 with TRBJ1-2; D is undetermined. Trimming cost V 4 bases and J 0 bases, with 12 bases left between them. The CDR3 loop spans 15 amino acids. CDR1 and CDR2 from the germline V gene are LNHNV and YYDKDF (reference sequence). CDR3 DNA: TGTGCCACCAGCACAAGACGGGGAGCTAACTATGGCTACACCTTC. Its translation is CATSTRRGANYGYTF.

The chain couples TRBV18 to TRBJ1-5, with D uncertain. There are 16 residues in the CDR3. In germline, CDR1 is KGHSH, CDR2 LQKENI. Trimming stripped 2 bases from V and 0 bases from J, with 11 bases between. The DNA of the CDR3 is TGTGCCAGCTCACCAACACTCCAGGATAGCAATCAGCCCCAGCATTTT. Amino acids: CASSPTLQDSNQPQHF.

The DNA of the CDR3 is TGTGCCAGCAGCTTAGCGTGGGCAGGCACAGATACGCAGTATTTT. This encodes CASSLAWAGTDTQYF. The rearrangement joins TRBV7-2 to TRBJ2-3; D not resolved. This CDR3 has 15 residues. Per the germline V gene, CDR1 is SGHTA and CDR2 is FQGNSA. Between the trimmed V and J ends, which lost 0 bases and 1 base, there was a span of 8 bases.

As DNA, the CDR3 is TGCGCCAGCAGCTTGGGACCTTCGACAGTTTACAATGAGCAGTTCTTC. It yields the protein CASSLGPSTVYNEQFF. The V gene is TRBV5-1, the J gene TRBJ2-1; D possibly corresponds to TRBD1 (5 bases). Germline CDR1 and CDR2: SGHRS and YFSETQ. CDR3 length: 16 amino acids. V dropped 0 bases and J dropped 4 bases, with 14 bases sitting between them.

This clone has a handful of counts. The same CDR3 can be traced to other DNA sequences in this sample. This chain's CDR3 is CASSPLPGTNEKLFF. CDR3 nucleotides: TGTGCCAGCTCACCACTGCCGGGAACTAATGAAAAACTGTTTTTT. The V and J genes are TRBV18 and TRBJ1-4; D gene uncertain. Trimming pared 1 base from V and 1 base from J, leaving 7 bases between. CDR3 length: 15 amino acids. Germline V gene data show CDR1 as KGHSH and CDR2 as LQKENI.

The chain is built from TRBV5-1 and TRBJ2-5, with D perhaps matching TRBD2 (7 bases). The germline V gene has CDR1 SGHRS and CDR2 YFSETQ. The CDR3 is 11 residues long. Trimming removed 4 bases at V and 12 bases at J, with 13 bases between. As DNA, the CDR3 is TGCGCCAGCAGCCCCGGGGGGCAGGAGTACTTC. Translated: CASSPGGQEYF.

V gene TRBV6-5 combines with J gene TRBJ1-2; a weak D match, TRBD1 (5 bases). With 0 bases removed from V and 3 bases from J, the gap between germline ends came to 8 bases. The germline CDR1 and CDR2 sequences are MNHEY and SVGAGI. This CDR3 spans 14 amino acids. CDR3 nucleotides: TGTGCCAGCAGTTACTCGCCGACAGACTATGGCTACACCTTC. Protein: CASSYSPTDYGYTF.

V and J are TRBV30 and TRBJ2-4, with 12 nucleotides matching TRBD1. In germline, CDR1 is GTSNPN, CDR2 SVGIG (reference sequence). This CDR3 region has 14 residues. V dropped 2 bases and J dropped 8; count of bases not matched to a gene: 4. DNA for the CDR3: TGTGCCTGGAGTACGGGACAGGGGGCCCACATTCAGTACTTC. It yields the protein CAWSTGQGAHIQYF.